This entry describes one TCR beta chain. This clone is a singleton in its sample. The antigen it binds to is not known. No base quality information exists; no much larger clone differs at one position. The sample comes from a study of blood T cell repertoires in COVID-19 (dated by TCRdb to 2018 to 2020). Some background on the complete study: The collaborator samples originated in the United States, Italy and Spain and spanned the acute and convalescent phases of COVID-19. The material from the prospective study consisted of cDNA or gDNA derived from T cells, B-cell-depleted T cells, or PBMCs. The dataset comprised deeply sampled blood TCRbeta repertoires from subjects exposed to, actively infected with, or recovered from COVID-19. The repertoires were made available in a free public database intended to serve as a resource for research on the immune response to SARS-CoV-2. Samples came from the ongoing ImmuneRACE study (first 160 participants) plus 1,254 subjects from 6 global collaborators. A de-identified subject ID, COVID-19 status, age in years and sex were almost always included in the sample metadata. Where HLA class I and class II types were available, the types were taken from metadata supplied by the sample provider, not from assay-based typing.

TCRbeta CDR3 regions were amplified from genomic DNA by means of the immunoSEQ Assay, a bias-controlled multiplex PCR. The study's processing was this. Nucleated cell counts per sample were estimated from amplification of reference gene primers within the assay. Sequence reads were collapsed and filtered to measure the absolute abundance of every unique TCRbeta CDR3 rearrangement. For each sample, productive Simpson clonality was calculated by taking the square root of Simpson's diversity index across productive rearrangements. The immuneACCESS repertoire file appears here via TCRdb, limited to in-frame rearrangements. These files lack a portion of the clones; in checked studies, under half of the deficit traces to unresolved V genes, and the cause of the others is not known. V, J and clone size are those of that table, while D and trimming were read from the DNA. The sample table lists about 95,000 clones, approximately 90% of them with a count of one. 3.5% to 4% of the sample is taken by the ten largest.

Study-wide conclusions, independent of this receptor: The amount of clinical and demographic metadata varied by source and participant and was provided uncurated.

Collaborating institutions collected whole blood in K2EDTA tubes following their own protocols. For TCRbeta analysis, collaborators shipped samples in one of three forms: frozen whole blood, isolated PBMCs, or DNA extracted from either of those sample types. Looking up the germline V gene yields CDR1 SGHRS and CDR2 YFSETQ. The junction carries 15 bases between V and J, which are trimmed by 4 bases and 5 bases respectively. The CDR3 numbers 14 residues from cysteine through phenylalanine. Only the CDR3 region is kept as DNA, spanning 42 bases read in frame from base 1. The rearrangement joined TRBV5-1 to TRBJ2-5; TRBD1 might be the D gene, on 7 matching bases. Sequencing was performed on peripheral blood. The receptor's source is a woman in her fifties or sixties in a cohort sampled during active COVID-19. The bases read TGCGCCAGCAGCCCTCGGACAGGAGGGGAGACCCAGTACTTC. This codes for CASSPRTGGETQYF. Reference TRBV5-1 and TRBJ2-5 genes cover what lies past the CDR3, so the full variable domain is KAGVTQTPRYLIKTRGQQVTLSCSPISGHRSVSWYQQTPGQGLQFLFEYFSETQRNKGNFPGRFSGRQFSNSRSEMNVSTLELGDSALYLCASSPRTGGETQYFGPGTRLLVL.